This T cell receptor beta chain was recorded in a study of shared clonotypes between healthy human individuals. Overall study: The study enrolled two women and a few men aged 18 to 49.

This clone occurred once. Some clones are missing from TCRdb's copy, which holds only in-frame ones; the method was immunoSEQ multiplex PCR. This sample carries about 2 million clones, about 95% of them seen once, and the ten largest clones take 0.85% to 1.3%. The naive CD8 subset, CD45RO-negative cells positively selected for CCR7, excluded terminally differentiated effector memory CD45RA+ cells. The CDR3 loop spans 14 amino acids. Germline V gene sequence: CDR1 SEHNR, CDR2 FQNEAQ (reference sequence). Trimming pared 2 bases from V and 9 bases from J, leaving 14 bases between. This rearrangement joins TRBV7-9 to TRBJ2-1; possible D gene TRBD2, 5 bases. The material sequenced was naive CD8+ T cells sorted from blood. The TCR originated in a young man in good health. CDR3 coding DNA: TGTGCCAGCAGCTTAAGAGGGCCGGTAGGTGAGCAGTTCTTC. It translates to CASSLRGPVGEQFF.